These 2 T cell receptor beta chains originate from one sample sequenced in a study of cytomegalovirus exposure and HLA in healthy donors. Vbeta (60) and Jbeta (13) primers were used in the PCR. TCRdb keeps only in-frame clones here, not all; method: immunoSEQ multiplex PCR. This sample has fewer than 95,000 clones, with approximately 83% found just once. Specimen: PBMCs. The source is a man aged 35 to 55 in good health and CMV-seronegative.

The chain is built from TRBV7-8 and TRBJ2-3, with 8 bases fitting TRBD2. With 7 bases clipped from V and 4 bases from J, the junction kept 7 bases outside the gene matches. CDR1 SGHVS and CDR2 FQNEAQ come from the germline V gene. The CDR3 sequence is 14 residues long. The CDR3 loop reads CASTGLEGADTQYF. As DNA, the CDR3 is TGTGCCAGCACGGGACTAGAAGGGGCAGATACGCAGTATTTT.

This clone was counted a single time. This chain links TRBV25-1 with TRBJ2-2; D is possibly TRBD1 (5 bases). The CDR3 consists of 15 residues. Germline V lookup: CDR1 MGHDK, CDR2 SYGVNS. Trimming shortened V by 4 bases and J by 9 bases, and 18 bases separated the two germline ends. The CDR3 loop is CASSGPGAIKRELFF. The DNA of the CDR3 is TGTGCCAGCAGTGGCCCTGGGGCTATTAAAAGGGAGCTGTTTTTT.